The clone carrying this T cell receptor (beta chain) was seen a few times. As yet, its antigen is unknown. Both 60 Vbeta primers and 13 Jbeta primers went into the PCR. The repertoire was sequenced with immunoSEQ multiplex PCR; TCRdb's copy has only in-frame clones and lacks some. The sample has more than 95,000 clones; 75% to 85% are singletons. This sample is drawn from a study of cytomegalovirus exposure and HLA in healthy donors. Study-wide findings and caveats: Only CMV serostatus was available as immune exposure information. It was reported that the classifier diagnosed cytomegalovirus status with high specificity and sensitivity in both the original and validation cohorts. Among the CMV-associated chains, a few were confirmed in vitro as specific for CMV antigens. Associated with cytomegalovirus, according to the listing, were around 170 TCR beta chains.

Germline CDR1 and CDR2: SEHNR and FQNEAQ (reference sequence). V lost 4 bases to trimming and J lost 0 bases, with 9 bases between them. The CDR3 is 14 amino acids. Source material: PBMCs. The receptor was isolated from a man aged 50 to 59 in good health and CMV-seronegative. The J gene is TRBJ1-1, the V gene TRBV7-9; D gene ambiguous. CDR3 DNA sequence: TGTGCCAGCAGCTCCTTCGAGATGAACACTGAAGCTTTCTTT. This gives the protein CASSSFEMNTEAFF. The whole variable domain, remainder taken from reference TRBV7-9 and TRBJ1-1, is DTGVSQNPRHKITKRGQNVTFRCDPISEHNRLYWYRQTLGQGPEFLTYFQNEAQLEKSRLLSDRFSAERPKGSFSTLEIQRTEQGDSAMYLCASSSFEMNTEAFFGQGTRLTVV.